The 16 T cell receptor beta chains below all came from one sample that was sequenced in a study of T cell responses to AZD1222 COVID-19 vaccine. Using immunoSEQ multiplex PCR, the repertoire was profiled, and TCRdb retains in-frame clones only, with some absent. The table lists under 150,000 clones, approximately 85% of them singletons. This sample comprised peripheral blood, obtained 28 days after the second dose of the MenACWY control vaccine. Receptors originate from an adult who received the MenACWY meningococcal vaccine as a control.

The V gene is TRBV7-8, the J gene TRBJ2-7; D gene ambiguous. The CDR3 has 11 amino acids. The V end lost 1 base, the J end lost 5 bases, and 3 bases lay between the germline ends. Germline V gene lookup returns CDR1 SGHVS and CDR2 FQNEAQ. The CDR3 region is CASSLVNEQYV. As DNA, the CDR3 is TGTGCCAGCAGCTTAGTCAACGAGCAGTACGTC.

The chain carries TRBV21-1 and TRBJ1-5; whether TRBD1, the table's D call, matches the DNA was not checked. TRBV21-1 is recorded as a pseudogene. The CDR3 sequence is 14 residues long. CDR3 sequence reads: CASSKVPTGQPQHF. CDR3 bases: TGTGCCAGCAGCAAAGTCCCGACAGGTCAGCCCCAGCATTTT.

CDR3 residues: CASSIGRGGETQYF. CDR3 nucleotides: TGTGCCAGTAGTATAGGAAGGGGAGGGGAGACCCAGTACTTC. The chain couples TRBV19 to TRBJ2-5; 7 bases are shared with TRBD2. This CDR3 region has 14 residues. CDR1 and CDR2 from the germline V gene are LNHDA and SQIVND (reference sequence). Germline trimming cut 1 base from V and 5 bases from J; bases unmatched to any gene: 4.

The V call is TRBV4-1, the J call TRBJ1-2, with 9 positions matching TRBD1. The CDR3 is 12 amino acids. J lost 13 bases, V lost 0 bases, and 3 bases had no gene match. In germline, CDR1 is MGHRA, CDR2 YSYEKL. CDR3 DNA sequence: TGCGCCAGCAGCCAAGAACAGGGGGCATTCACCTTC. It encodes CASSQEQGAFTF.

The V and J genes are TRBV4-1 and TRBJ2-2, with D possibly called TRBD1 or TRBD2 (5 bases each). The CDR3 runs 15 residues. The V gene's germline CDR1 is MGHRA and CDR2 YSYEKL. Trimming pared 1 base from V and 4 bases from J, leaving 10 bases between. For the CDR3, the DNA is TGCGCCAGCAGCCAAGGAGGGGTAGGCACCGGGGAGCTGTTTTTT. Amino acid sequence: CASSQGGVGTGELFF.

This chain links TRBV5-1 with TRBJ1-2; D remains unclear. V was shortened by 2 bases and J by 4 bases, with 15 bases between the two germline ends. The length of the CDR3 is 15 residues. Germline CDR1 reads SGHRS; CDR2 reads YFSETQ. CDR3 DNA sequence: TGCGCCAGCAGCTTAGACCGCGTTATATTCTATGGCTACACCTTC. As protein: CASSLDRVIFYGYTF.

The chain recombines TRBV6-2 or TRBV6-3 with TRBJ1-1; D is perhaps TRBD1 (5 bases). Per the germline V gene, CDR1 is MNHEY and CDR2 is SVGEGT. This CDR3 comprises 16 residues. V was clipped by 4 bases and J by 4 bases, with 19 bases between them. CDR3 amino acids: CASSWDGGKGGTEAFF. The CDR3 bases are TGTGCCAGCAGTTGGGACGGGGGGAAGGGTGGCACTGAAGCTTTCTTT.

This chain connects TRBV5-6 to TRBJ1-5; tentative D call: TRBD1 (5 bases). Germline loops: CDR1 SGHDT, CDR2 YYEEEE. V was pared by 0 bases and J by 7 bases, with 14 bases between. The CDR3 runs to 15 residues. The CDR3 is CASSLAARVGQPQHF. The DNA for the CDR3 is TGTGCCAGCAGCTTGGCCGCCAGGGTTGGACAGCCCCAGCATTTT.

The CDR3 DNA reads TGCGCCAGCAGCCAAGACCGGGACAGGGGGCGCAACTATGGCTACACCTTC. It codes for CASSQDRDRGRNYGYTF. This sequence joins TRBV4-1 and TRBJ1-2; 12 positions agree with TRBD1. Germline values: CDR1 MGHRA, CDR2 YSYEKL. This CDR3 is 17 amino acids long. The V segment lost 0 bases and the J segment 2 bases; nucleotides outside the gene matches: 4.

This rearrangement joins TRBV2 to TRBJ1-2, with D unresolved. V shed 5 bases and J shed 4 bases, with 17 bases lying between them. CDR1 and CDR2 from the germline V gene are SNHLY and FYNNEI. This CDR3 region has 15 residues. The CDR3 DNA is TGTGCCAGCAGTCGTATTGGCGGGGAGGGCTATGGCTACACCTTC. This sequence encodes CASSRIGGEGYGYTF.

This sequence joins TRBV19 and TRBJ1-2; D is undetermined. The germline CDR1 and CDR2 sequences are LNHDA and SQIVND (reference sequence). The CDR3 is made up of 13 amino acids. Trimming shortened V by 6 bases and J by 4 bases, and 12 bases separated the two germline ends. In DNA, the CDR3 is TGTGCCAGTAGCACCGGACTGGTCTATGGCTACACCTTC. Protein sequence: CASSTGLVYGYTF.

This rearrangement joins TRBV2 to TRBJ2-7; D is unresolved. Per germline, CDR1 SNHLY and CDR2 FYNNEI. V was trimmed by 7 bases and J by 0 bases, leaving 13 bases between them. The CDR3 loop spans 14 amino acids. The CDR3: CASTSPGLSYEQYF. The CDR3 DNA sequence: TGTGCCAGCACTTCGCCTGGTCTCTCCTACGAGCAGTACTTC.

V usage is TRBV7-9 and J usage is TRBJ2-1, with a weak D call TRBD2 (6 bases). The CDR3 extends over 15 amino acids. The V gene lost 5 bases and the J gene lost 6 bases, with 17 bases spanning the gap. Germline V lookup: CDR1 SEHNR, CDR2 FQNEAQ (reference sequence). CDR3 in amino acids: CASSPGRSFFNEQFF. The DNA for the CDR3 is TGTGCCAGCAGCCCTGGGAGGTCCTTCTTCAATGAGCAGTTCTTC.

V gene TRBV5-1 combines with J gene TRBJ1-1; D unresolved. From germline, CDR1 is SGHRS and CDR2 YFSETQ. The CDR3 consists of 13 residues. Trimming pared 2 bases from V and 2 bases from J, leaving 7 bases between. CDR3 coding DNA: TGCGCCAGCAGCTTAGAGACAAACACTGAAGCTTTCTTT. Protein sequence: CASSLETNTEAFF.

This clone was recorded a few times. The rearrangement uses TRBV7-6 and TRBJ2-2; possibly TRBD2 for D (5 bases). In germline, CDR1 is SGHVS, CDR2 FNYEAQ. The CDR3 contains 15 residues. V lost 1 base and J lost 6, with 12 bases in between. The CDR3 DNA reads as TGTGCCAGCAGCTTAGTGTCCGGGGTCGCCGGGGAGCTGTTTTTT. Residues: CASSLVSGVAGELFF. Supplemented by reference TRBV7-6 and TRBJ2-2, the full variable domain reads GAGVSQSPRYKVTKRGQDVALRCDPISGHVSLYWYRQALGQGPEFLTYFNYEAQQDKSGLPNDRFSAERPEGSISTLTIQRTEQRDSAMYRCASSLVSGVAGELFFGEGSRLTVL.

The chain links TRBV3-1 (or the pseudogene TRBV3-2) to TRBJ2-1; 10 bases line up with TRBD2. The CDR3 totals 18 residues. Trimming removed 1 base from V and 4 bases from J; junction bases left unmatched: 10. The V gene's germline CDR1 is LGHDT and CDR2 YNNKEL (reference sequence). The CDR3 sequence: CASSQGAEPSGRYNEQFF. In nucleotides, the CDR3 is TGTGCCAGCAGCCAAGGCGCAGAACCTAGCGGGAGATACAATGAGCAGTTCTTC.